This entry is about one TCR beta chain. Repertoires were generated with immunoSEQ multiplex PCR, while TCRdb's copy carries only in-frame clones and drops some. Among roughly 260,000 clones listed, 80% to 90% were seen once. This specimen comes from a study of blood T cell repertoires in COVID-19. V was clipped by 4 bases and J by 8 bases; unmatched bases: 10. The CDR3 runs 14 residues. Germline lookup yields CDR1 MGHRA and CDR2 YSYEKL. Sequenced input: PBMCs or T cells enriched from blood (not recorded which). The chain joins TRBV4-1 to TRBJ1-2, with TRBD1 matching 7 bases. This receptor was identified in a woman between 45 and 60 years old who had recovered from COVID-19. CDR3 sequence: CASSLSTGMVGYTF. CDR3 DNA sequence: TGCGCCAGCAGCCTATCGACAGGGATGGTAGGCTACACCTTC.